The 30 T cell receptor beta chains presented below share a single source sample, sequenced in a study of blood T cell repertoires in COVID-19. TCRdb's table, derived via immunoSEQ multiplex PCR, lists solely in-frame clones and lacks some. The repertoire holds about 80,000 clones, with around 84% as singletons. The sample was peripheral blood. These receptors were obtained from a woman aged 70 to 79 with acute or convalescent COVID-19.

V usage is TRBV21-1 and J usage is TRBJ2-4; the tabulated D call, TRBD1, remains unverified against the DNA. TRBV21-1 is shown as a pseudogene. The CDR3 length is 19 residues. CDR3 nucleotides: TGTGCCAGCAGCGCCAAGTCCGGGACAAGAGTTGGAGCCAAAAACATTCAGTACTTC. Protein sequence: CASSAKSGTRVGAKNIQYF.

The V call is TRBV6-5, the J call TRBJ2-2; a possible D gene is TRBD2 (6 bases). Trimming left V 6 bases short and J 0 bases short, with 8 bases between. This CDR3 contains 14 residues. The germline V gene encodes CDR1 MNHEY and CDR2 SVGAGI. CDR3 region: CASSGGANTGELFF. The DNA for the CDR3 is TGTGCCAGCAGCGGCGGGGCGAACACCGGGGAGCTGTTTTTT.

The J gene is TRBJ2-5, the V gene TRBV5-1, with a possible D match to TRBD2 (6 bases). In germline, CDR1 is SGHRS, CDR2 YFSETQ. The V end lost 0 bases, the J end lost 1 base, and 10 bases lay between the germline ends. This CDR3 region has 15 residues. CDR3 bases: TGCGCCAGCAGCTTGGGTGGCGGGACCCAAGAGACCCAGTACTTC. Translating it yields CASSLGGGTQETQYF.

The chain is built from TRBV5-1 and TRBJ2-7; 8 bases line up with TRBD1. This CDR3 is 14 amino acids long. The V gene end was trimmed by 4 bases and the J gene end by 7 bases; junction bases not matched to a gene: 10. CDR1 is SGHRS, CDR2 YFSETQ, per germline. The CDR3 region is CASSDNRGRKEQYF. The CDR3, as DNA: TGCGCCAGCAGCGATAACAGGGGGAGGAAGGAGCAGTACTTC.

This clone is a singleton in its sample. The gene calls are TRBV7-2 and TRBJ2-1; TRBD2 matches at 15 bases. The CDR3 covers 15 residues. The trim removed 4 bases at V and 9 bases at J, leaving 4 bases unmatched. CDR1 is SGHTA, CDR2 FQGNSA, per germline. In nucleotides, the CDR3 is TGTGCCAGCAGCTGGACTAGCGGGAGGGTTAGTGAGCAGTTCTTC. Translating gives CASSWTSGRVSEQFF.

This chain joins TRBV6-4 and TRBJ1-1, with D unclear. The CDR3 is 14 amino acids. V was shortened by 2 bases and J by 4 bases, with 11 bases between the two germline ends. The V gene's germline CDR1 is MRHNA and CDR2 SNTAGT. This CDR3 reads CASSDTSGSTEAFF. Here the CDR3 DNA reads TGTGCCAGCAGTGACACCTCGGGAAGCACTGAAGCTTTCTTT.

The V call is TRBV2, the J call TRBJ1-1; maybe TRBD1 (6 bases). Trimming stripped 4 bases from V and 0 bases from J, with 15 bases between. This CDR3 has 16 residues. Germline V gene lookup returns CDR1 SNHLY and CDR2 FYNNEI. This chain's CDR3 is CASSAPGRTVNTEAFF. The CDR3 region has the DNA TGTGCCAGCAGTGCTCCGGGACGGACAGTGAACACTGAAGCTTTCTTT.

J is TRBJ1-2 and V is TRBV5-6; no definite D call. Germline CDR1 reads SGHDT; CDR2 reads YYEEEE. CDR3 length: 11 amino acids. V was shortened by 2 bases and J by 10 bases, with 9 bases between the two germline ends. The CDR3: CASSFAGPYTF. CDR3 bases: TGTGCCAGCAGCTTCGCAGGTCCCTACACCTTC.

CDR3 sequence: CASSWQWPAGTAHYEQYF. CDR3 sequence (DNA): TGTGCCAGCAGCTGGCAATGGCCCGCCGGGACAGCTCATTACGAGCAGTACTTC. The chain combines TRBV5-8 with TRBJ2-7; TRBD1 agrees at 7 bases. This CDR3 has 18 residues. Germline V CDR1 and CDR2: SGHTS, YDEGEE. The V segment lost 3 bases and the J segment 4 bases; nucleotides outside the gene matches: 19.

J is TRBJ1-6 and V is TRBV2; D remains unclear. CDR3 length equals 13 residues. Germline values: CDR1 SNHLY, CDR2 FYNNEI. V was pared by 5 bases and J by 6 bases, with 8 bases between. Here the CDR3 reads CASSPLPNSPLHF. The CDR3 nucleotides are TGTGCCAGCAGTCCCCTCCCTAATTCACCCCTCCACTTT.

This clone was seen more than once but under ten times. V is TRBV2 and J is TRBJ2-5; 11 nucleotides agree with TRBD1. V dropped 10 bases and J dropped 2; count of bases not matched to a gene: 6. CDR1 is SNHLY, CDR2 FYNNEI, per germline. The CDR3 sequence is 14 residues long. The CDR3 DNA is TGTGCCACACAGGGGACAGGGGGACAAGAGACCCAGTACTTC. Translated, it gives CATQGTGGQETQYF.

The chain carries TRBV2 and TRBJ1-2; TRBD1 matches 8 bases. The J segment lost 7 bases and the V segment lost 0 bases, leaving 7 bases of the junction unmatched. This CDR3 is built from 15 residues. The germline V gene encodes CDR1 SNHLY and CDR2 FYNNEI. Here the CDR3 DNA reads TGTGCCAGCAGTGAAGCGTGGCAGGGGGCCGGTGGCTACACCTTC. This codes for CASSEAWQGAGGYTF.

The chain recombines TRBV25-1 with TRBJ2-7; D possibly corresponds to TRBD1 (6 bases). The ends were cut back, 3 bases at V and 2 bases at J, with 14 bases in the middle. The germline V gene has CDR1 MGHDK and CDR2 SYGVNS. The CDR3 length is 15 residues. CDR3 residues: CASSDPGQIPYEQYF. The DNA for the CDR3 is TGTGCCAGCAGTGATCCGGGACAAATTCCCTACGAGCAGTACTTC.

The genes are TRBV27 and TRBJ1-6; D ambiguous. In germline, CDR1 is MNHEY, CDR2 SMNVEV (reference sequence). CDR3 length equals 13 residues. Trimming stripped 6 bases from V and 3 bases from J, with 6 bases between. In DNA form, the CDR3 reads TGTGCCAGCAGAAGCGACTATAATTCACCCCTCCACTTT. Translating gives CASRSDYNSPLHF.

The J gene is TRBJ1-1, the V gene TRBV2; D gene unclear. The CDR3 runs 13 residues. The germline V gene has CDR1 SNHLY and CDR2 FYNNEI. Trimming shortened V by 8 bases and J by 11 bases, and 21 bases separated the two germline ends. The CDR3 region has the DNA TGTGCCAGCTCGCCTGGGCCCGGCCTTGTGGCTTTCTTT. Translated: CASSPGPGLVAFF.

The genes are TRBV7-2 and TRBJ2-5; 9 bases agree with TRBD1. The CDR3 sequence is 14 residues long. J gave up 5 bases and V 3 bases, and 4 bases lay outside the gene matches. Germline V gene sequence: CDR1 SGHTA, CDR2 FQGNSA. Here the CDR3 DNA reads TGTGCCAGCAGCTTGGACAGGGGACGGGAGACCCAGTACTTC. It is translated as CASSLDRGRETQYF.

This rearrangement joins TRBV9 to TRBJ1-3, with a weak D call TRBD1 (6 bases). Germline V gene sequence: CDR1 SGDLS, CDR2 YYNGEE. The CDR3 length is 19 residues. Trimming stripped 0 bases from V and 4 bases from J, with 23 bases between. The CDR3 DNA reads as TGTGCCAGCAGCGTAGTTCCCGGTATTAAAGGGGGACCCGGAAACACCATATATTTT. Amino acids: CASSVVPGIKGGPGNTIYF.

The J gene is TRBJ2-2, the V gene TRBV29-1, with D possibly TRBD1 on 6 matching bases. There are 13 residues in the CDR3. Germline CDR1 is SQVTM and CDR2 is ANQGSEA. The V gene lost 4 bases and the J gene lost 6 bases, with 12 bases spanning the gap. CDR3 in DNA: TGCAGCGTTGGTCTGGGGGCGTCCGGGGAGCTGTTTTTT. Translated, it gives CSVGLGASGELFF.

The J gene is TRBJ1-1, the V gene TRBV15; D uncertain. Germline CDR1 is LNHNV and CDR2 is YYDKDF (reference sequence). V was pared by 4 bases and J by 2 bases, with 14 bases between. The length of the CDR3 is 15 residues. Here the CDR3 reads CATSTAGDFNTEAFF. CDR3 bases: TGTGCCACCAGCACCGCGGGCGACTTTAACACTGAAGCTTTCTTT.

The chain carries TRBV2 and TRBJ2-3, with D possibly being TRBD1 (6 bases). V lost 5 bases and J lost 2, with 8 bases in between. Germline CDR1 is SNHLY and CDR2 is FYNNEI. The length of the CDR3 is 13 residues. The CDR3 DNA reads as TGTGCCAGCAGTTGGGGGCACACAGATACGCAGTATTTT. Its protein product is CASSWGHTDTQYF. The full variable domain, rest sourced from reference TRBV2 and TRBJ2-3, is EPEVTQTPSHQVTQMGQEVILRCVPISNHLYFYWYRQILGQKVEFLVSFYNNEISEKSEIFDDQFSVERPDGSNFTLKIRSTKLEDSAMYFCASSWGHTDTQYFGPGTRLTVL.

This clone was recorded only once. The chain's CDR3 is CASSYNREGTETQYF. The DNA of the CDR3 is TGTGCCAGCAGTTACAACCGGGAGGGCACGGAGACCCAGTACTTC. V is TRBV6-5 and J is TRBJ2-5; 8 bases are a match to TRBD2. The ends lost 2 bases at V and 5 bases at J; junction bases unmatched: 7. In germline, CDR1 is MNHEY, CDR2 SVGAGI. This CDR3 has 15 residues.

The gene calls are TRBV11-3 and TRBJ2-1, with 10 bases matching TRBD2. The V gene end was trimmed by 4 bases and the J gene end by 5 bases; junction bases not matched to a gene: 5. CDR1 is SGHNT and CDR2 is YENEEA in the germline V gene. The CDR3 covers 15 residues. The CDR3 region has the DNA TGTGCCAGCAGCTCTCGGACTAGCGGAGACAATGAGCAGTTCTTC. Its translation is CASSSRTSGDNEQFF.

The sample holds a few counts of this clone. This chain links TRBV24-1 with TRBJ2-7, with TRBD1 identical over 8 bases. The CDR3 is made up of 13 amino acids. J was trimmed by 5 bases and V by 2 bases; bases with no gene match: 1. Per the germline V gene, CDR1 is KGHDR and CDR2 is SFDVKD. The CDR3 region is CATSDWTGHEQYF. The CDR3 region has the DNA TGTGCCACCAGTGATTGGACAGGGCACGAGCAGTACTTC.

The chain employs TRBV6-1 and TRBJ1-5; D is undetermined. Trimming took 2 bases from V and 5 from J, leaving 16 bases between them. This CDR3 has 16 amino acids. Germline V lookup: CDR1 MNHNS, CDR2 SASEGT. CDR3 region: CASSEFGPGIYQPQHF. CDR3 bases: TGTGCCAGCAGTGAATTTGGACCGGGAATATATCAGCCCCAGCATTTT.

This clone appeared a few times. V usage is TRBV5-6 and J usage is TRBJ2-2; 8 bases align to TRBD1. There are 16 residues in the CDR3. The germline gives CDR1 SGHDT, CDR2 YYEEEE. V was pared by 0 bases and J by 2 bases, with 3 bases of the junction left unmatched. Here the CDR3 DNA reads TGTGCCAGCAGCTTGGCCCCAGGGGGCAACACCGGGGAGCTGTTTTTT. As protein: CASSLAPGGNTGELFF.

The CDR3 region is CASSKKTGGNTEAFF. The CDR3 DNA reads TGTGCCAGCAGCAAAAAAACAGGGGGAAATACTGAAGCTTTCTTT. V is TRBV9 and J is TRBJ1-1; 8 positions match TRBD1. The germline CDR1 and CDR2 sequences are SGDLS and YYNGEE. This CDR3 comprises 15 residues. Germline trimming cut 4 bases from V and 5 bases from J; bases unmatched to any gene: 10. Filled out from reference TRBV9 and TRBJ1-1, the complete variable domain reads DSGVTQTPKHLITATGQRVTLRCSPRSGDLSVYWYQQSLDQGLQFLIQYYNGEERAKGNILERFSAQQFPDLHSELNLSSLELGDSALYFCASSKKTGGNTEAFFGQGTRLTVV.

Points on this clone: One junction end disagrees with the germline gene, perhaps due to a read error. The V and J genes are TRBV15 and TRBJ1-4; D is perhaps TRBD1 (5 bases). The CDR3 has 13 residues. The germline V gene has CDR1 LNHNV and CDR2 YYDKDF (reference sequence). The CDR3 here is CASRVGEIEKLFF. CDR3 bases: TGTGCCTCCAGGGTGGGCGAGATTGAAAAACTGTTTTTT.

The chain employs TRBV5-4 and TRBJ1-1, with D possibly TRBD1 on 6 matching bases. The CDR3 spans 14 residues. V was clipped by 2 bases and J by 1 base, with 9 bases between them. Germline V gene lookup returns CDR1 SGHNT and CDR2 YYREEE (reference sequence). The CDR3 is CASSFGRGNTEAFF. In nucleotides, the CDR3 is TGTGCCAGCAGCTTCGGCAGGGGGAACACTGAAGCTTTCTTT.

The chain links TRBV7-9 to TRBJ1-6, with D possibly being TRBD1 (5 bases). Trimming cost V 5 bases and J 7 bases, with 15 bases left between them. The CDR3 is 15 residues long. The V gene's germline CDR1 is SEHNR and CDR2 FQNEAQ (reference sequence). This chain's CDR3 is CASSAREAPNSPLHF. In DNA form, the CDR3 reads TGTGCCAGCAGCGCCAGGGAGGCCCCCAATTCACCCCTCCACTTT. The whole variable domain, remainder taken from reference TRBV7-9 and TRBJ1-6, is DTGVSQNPRHKITKRGQNVTFRCDPISEHNRLYWYRQTLGQGPEFLTYFQNEAQLEKSRLLSDRFSAERPKGSFSTLEIQRTEQGDSAMYLCASSAREAPNSPLHFGNGTRLTVT.

This clone was picked up one time. The rearrangement uses TRBV5-1 and TRBJ1-2; TRBD1 is a possible D gene (6 bases). Germline V gene lookup returns CDR1 SGHRS and CDR2 YFSETQ. V was pared by 0 bases and J by 5 bases, with 11 bases between. There are 14 residues in the CDR3. CDR3 in amino acids: CASSLEQGRYGYTF. CDR3 bases: TGCGCCAGCAGCTTGGAACAGGGTCGGTATGGCTACACCTTC.